This TCR beta chain was profiled in a study of T cells after somatic rescue of genetic block. Produced via immunoSEQ multiplex PCR; TCRdb's table is partial and in-frame only. The data contain 70,000 or so clones, 92% of them singletons. CDR1 MNHEY and CDR2 SVGAGI come from the germline V gene. The CDR3 is 11 residues long. Trimming took 6 bases from V and 0 from J, leaving 3 bases between them. The sample comprised peripheral blood mononuclear cells (PBMCs). This TCR was sampled from a man aged 40-55 years. The chain has TRBV6-5 and TRBJ2-7; D uncertain. This CDR3 reads CASRNSYEQYF. The CDR3 nucleotides read TGTGCCAGCAGGAACTCCTACGAGCAGTACTTC.